This T cell receptor (beta chain) comes out of a study of blood T cell repertoires in COVID-19. About the research overall: Acute and convalescent COVID-19 samples came from the United States, Italy and Spain. PBMCs, B-cell-depleted T cells, or T cells provided the cDNA or gDNA that made up the material.

V trimming: 4 bases; J trimming: 5 bases; junction bases outside the gene matches: 3. CDR1 and CDR2 from the germline V gene are KGHSH and LQKENI. The CDR3 has 13 amino acids. Original handling: Amplification with reference gene primers provided the estimates of nucleated cell counts. Sequencing was performed with immunoSEQ multiplex PCR; in TCRdb, only in-frame clones are kept and a portion is missing. The V and J calls and clone size are taken from that table; D and trimming were inferred from the DNA. The data contain under 70,000 clones, about 73% of them singletons. The gene calls are TRBV18 and TRBJ2-7, with TRBD1 matching 9 bases. Input material: peripheral blood. This clonotype originated in a woman aged 65 to 85 with acute or convalescent COVID-19. The CDR3 region is CASSRDRVHEQYF. CDR3 DNA: TGTGCCAGCTCACGGGACAGGGTCCACGAGCAGTACTTC. The full variable domain, with the rest looked up from reference TRBV18 and TRBJ2-7, is NAGVMQNPRHLVRRRGQEARLRCSPMKGHSHVYWYRQLPEEGLKFMVYLQKENIIDESGMPKERFSAEFPKEGPSILRIQQVVRGDSAAYFCASSRDRVHEQYFGPGTRLTVT.